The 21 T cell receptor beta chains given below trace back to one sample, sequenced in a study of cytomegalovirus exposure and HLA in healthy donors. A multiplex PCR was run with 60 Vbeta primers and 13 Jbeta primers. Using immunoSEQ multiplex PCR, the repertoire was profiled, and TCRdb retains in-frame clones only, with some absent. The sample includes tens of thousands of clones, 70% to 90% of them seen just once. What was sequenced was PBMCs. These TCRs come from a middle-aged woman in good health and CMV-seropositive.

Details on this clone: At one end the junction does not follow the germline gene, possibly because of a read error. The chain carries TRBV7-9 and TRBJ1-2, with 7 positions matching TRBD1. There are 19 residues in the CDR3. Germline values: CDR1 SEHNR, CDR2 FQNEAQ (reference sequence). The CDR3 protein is CSSSSLRGQAAIQNYGYTF. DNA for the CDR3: TGTTCCAGCAGCTCGTTACGAGGACAGGCAGCTATACAGAACTATGGCTACACCTTC.

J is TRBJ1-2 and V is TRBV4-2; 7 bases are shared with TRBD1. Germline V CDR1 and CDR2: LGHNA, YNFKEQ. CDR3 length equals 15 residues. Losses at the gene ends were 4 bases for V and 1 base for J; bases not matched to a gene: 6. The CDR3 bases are TGTGCCAGCAGCCGAACCGGGACAGATAACTATGGCTACACCTTC. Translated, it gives CASSRTGTDNYGYTF.

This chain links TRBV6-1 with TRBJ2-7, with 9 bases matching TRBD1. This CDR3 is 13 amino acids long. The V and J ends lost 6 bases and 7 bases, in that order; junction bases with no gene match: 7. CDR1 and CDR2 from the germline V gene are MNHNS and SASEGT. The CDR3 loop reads CASRAWGQGEQYF. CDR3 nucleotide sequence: TGTGCCAGCAGGGCGTGGGGACAGGGTGAGCAGTACTTC.

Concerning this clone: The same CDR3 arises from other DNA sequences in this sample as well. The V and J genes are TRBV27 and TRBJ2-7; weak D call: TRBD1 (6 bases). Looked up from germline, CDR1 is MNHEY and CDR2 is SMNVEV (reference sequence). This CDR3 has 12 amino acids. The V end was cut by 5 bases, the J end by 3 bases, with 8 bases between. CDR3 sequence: CASSTQGYEQYF. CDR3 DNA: TGTGCCAGCAGTACACAGGGCTACGAGCAGTACTTC.

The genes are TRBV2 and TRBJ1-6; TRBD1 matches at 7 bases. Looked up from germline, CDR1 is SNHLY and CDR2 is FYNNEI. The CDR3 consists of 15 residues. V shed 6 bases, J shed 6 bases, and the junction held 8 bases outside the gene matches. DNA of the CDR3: TGTGCCAGCAGCGTGGGACAGCCAATTAATTCACCCCTCCACTTT. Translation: CASSVGQPINSPLHF.

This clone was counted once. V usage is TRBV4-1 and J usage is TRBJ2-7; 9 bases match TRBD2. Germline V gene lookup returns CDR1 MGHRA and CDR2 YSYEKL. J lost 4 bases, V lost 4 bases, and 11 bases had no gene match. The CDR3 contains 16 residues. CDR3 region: CASSRDSGTSFYEQYF. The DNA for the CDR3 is TGCGCCAGCAGCCGAGACTCCGGGACTAGCTTTTACGAGCAGTACTTC.

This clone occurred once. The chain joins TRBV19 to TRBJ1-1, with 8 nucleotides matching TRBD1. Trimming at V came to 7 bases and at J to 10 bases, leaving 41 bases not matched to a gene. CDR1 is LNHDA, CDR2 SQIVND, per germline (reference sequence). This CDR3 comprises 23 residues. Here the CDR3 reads CASKFGANRDRTNQLTLGDRAFF. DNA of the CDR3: TGTGCCAGTAAGTTTGGGGCAAACCGGGACAGGACTAACCAGCTTACTCTAGGTGATCGAGCTTTCTTT.

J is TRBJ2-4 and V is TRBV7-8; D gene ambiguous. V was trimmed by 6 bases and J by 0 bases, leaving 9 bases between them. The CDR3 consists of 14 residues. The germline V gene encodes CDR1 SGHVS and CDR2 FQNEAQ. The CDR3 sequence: CASRADIAKNIQYF. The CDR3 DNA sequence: TGTGCCAGCAGGGCTGATATAGCCAAAAACATTCAGTACTTC.

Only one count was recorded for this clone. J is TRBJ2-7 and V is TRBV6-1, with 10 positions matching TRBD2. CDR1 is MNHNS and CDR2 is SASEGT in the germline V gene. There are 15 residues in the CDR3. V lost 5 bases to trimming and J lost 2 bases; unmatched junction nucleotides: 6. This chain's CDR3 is CASSLQLAGTYEQYF. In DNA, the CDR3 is TGTGCCAGCAGTCTACAACTAGCGGGGACCTACGAGCAGTACTTC.

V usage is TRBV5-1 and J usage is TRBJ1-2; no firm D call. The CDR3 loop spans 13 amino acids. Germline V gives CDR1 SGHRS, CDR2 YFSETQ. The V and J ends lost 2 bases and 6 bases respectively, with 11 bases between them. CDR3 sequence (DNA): TGCGCCAGCAGCTTTCAATCGCGGGATGGCTACACCTTC. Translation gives CASSFQSRDGYTF.

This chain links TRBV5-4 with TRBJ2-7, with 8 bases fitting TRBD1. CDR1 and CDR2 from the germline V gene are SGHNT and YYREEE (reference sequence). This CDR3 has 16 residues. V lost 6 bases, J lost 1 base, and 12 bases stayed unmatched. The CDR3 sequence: CASITRKTGESYEQYF. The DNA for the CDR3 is TGTGCCAGCATCACCCGAAAGACAGGGGAATCCTACGAGCAGTACTTC.

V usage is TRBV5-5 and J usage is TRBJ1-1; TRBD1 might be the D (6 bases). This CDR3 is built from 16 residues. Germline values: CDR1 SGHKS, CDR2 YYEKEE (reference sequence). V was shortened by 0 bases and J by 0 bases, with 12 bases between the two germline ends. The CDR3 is CASSLGQGRVNTEAFF. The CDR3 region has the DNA TGTGCCAGCAGCTTGGGGCAGGGGAGGGTGAACACTGAAGCTTTCTTT.

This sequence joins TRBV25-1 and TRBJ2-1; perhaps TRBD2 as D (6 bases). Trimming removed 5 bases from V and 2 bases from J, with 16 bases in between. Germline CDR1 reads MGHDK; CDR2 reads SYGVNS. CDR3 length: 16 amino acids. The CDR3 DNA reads TGTGCCAGCAGTCCACCTAGGGGAGGCCCCTACAATGAGCAGTTCTTC. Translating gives CASSPPRGGPYNEQFF.

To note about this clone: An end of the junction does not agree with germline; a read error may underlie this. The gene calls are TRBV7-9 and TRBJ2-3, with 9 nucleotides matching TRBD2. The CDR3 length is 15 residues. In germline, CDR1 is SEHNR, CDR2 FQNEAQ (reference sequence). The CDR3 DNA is TGTTCCAGCAGTCTAGGACTAGCGTTGAGTTATACGCAGTATTTT. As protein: CSSSLGLALSYTQYF.

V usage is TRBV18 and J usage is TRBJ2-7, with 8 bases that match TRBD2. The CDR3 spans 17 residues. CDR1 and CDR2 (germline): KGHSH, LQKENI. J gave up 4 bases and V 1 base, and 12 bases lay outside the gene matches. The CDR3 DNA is TGTGCCAGCTCACCACGCCTCCCGGCGGGGGGCTCATACGAGCAGTACTTC. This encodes CASSPRLPAGGSYEQYF.

DNA for the CDR3: TGTGCCAGCAGCTTAGGTTTCCGGGCTGGGGCCAACGTCCTGACTTTC. It codes for CASSLGFRAGANVLTF. V gene TRBV7-2 combines with J gene TRBJ2-6, with unresolved D. Trimming took 1 base from V and 2 from J, leaving 9 bases between them. CDR3 length equals 16 residues. CDR1 SGHTA and CDR2 FQGNSA come from the germline V gene.

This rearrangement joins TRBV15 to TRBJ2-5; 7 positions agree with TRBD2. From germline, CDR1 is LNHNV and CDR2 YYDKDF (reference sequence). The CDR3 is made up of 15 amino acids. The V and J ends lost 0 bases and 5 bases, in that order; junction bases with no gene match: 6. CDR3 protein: CATSRDRLAGETQYF. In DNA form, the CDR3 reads TGTGCCACCAGCAGAGATCGACTAGCTGGGGAGACCCAGTACTTC.

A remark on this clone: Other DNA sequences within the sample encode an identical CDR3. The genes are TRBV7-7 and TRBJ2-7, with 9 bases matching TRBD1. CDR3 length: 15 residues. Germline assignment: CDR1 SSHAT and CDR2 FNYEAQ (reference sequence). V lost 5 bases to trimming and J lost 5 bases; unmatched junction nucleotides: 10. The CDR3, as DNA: TGTGCCAGCAGCCCTACCCGGGACAGGGCCCACGAGCAGTACTTC. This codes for CASSPTRDRAHEQYF.

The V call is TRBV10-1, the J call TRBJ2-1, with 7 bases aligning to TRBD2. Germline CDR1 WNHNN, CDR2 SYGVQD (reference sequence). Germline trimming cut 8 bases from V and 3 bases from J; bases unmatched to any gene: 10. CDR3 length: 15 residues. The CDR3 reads CASSTGGSNYNEQFF. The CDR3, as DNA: TGCGCCAGCTCGACGGGGGGATCAAACTACAATGAGCAGTTCTTC.

CDR3 DNA sequence: TGTGCCAGTACCACCCGGGACAGGGCTAGGACCGGGGAGCTGTTTTTT. It is translated as CASTTRDRARTGELFF. V gene TRBV19 combines with J gene TRBJ2-2; 9 bases agree with TRBD1. CDR3 length equals 16 residues. Per the germline V gene, CDR1 is LNHDA and CDR2 is SQIVND (reference sequence). V trimming: 7 bases; J trimming: 5 bases; junction bases outside the gene matches: 11.

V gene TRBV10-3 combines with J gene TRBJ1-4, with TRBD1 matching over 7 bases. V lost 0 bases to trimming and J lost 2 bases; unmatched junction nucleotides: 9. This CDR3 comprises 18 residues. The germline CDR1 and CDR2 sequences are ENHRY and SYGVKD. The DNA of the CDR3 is TGTGCCATCAGTGAGTCGGGACAGTGGAGGTCGACTAATGAAAAACTGTTTTTT. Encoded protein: CAISESGQWRSTNEKLFF.